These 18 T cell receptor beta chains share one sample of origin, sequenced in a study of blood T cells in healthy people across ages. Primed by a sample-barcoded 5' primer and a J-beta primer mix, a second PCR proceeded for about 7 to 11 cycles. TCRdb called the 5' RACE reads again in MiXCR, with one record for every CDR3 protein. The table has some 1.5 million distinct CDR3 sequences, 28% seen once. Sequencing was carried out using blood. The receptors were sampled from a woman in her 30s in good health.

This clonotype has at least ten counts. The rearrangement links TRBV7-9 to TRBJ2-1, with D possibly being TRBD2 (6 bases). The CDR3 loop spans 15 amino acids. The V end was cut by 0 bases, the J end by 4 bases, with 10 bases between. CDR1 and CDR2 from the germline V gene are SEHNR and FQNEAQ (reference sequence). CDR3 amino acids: CASSLAGREYNEQFF. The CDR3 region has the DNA TGTGCCAGCAGCTTAGCGGGGCGGGAATACAATGAGCAGTTCTTC.

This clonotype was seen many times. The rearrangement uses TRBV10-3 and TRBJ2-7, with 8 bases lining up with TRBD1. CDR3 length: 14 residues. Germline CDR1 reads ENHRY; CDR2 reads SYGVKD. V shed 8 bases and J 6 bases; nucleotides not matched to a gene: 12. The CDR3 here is CAIAKDRDLLEQYF. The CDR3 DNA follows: TGTGCCATCGCTAAGGACAGGGATCTCCTCGAGCAGTACTTC.

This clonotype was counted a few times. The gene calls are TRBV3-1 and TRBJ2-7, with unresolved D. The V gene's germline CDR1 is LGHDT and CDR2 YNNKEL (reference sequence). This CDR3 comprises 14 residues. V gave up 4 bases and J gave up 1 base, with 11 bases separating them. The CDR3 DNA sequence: TGTGCCAGCAGCCCCCTCAGCAATTCCTACGAGCAGTACTTC. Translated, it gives CASSPLSNSYEQYF.

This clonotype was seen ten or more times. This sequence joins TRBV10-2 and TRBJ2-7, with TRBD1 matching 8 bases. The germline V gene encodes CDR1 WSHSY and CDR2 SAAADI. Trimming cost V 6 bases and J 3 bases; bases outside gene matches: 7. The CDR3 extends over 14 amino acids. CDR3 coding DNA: TGCGCCAGCAGATCGGGACAGGCTATCTACGAGCAGTACTTC. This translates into CASRSGQAIYEQYF.

CDR3 residues: CASSWRPGQGGNEQFF. The CDR3 nucleotides read TGTGCCAGCAGCTGGCGTCCGGGACAGGGAGGTAATGAGCAGTTCTTC. The chain joins TRBV7-2 to TRBJ2-1; 9 bases align to TRBD1. V trimming: 4 bases; J trimming: 7 bases; junction bases outside the gene matches: 11. The CDR3 is made up of 16 amino acids. The germline V gene encodes CDR1 SGHTA and CDR2 FQGNSA. The full variable domain, rest sourced from reference TRBV7-2 and TRBJ2-1, is GAGVSQSPSNKVTEKGKDVELRCDPISGHTALYWYRQSLGQGLEFLIYFQGNSAPDKSGLPSDRFSAERTGGSVSTLTIQRTQQEDSAVYLCASSWRPGQGGNEQFFGPGTRLTVL.

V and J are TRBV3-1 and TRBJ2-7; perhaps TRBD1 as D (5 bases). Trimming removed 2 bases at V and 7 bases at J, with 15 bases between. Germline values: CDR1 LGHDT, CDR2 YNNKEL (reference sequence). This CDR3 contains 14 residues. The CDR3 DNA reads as TGTGCCAGCAGCCAAACTAAGGGGCTACGAGAGCAGTACTTC. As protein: CASSQTKGLREQYF.

CDR3 nucleotide sequence: TGTGCCAGTAGTGGCCCCTCGACCAGTGGCGGGGAGCAGTACTTC. This sequence encodes CASSGPSTSGGEQYF. The gene calls are TRBV19 and TRBJ2-5; D perhaps matches TRBD2 (6 bases). Trimming stripped 5 bases from V and 11 bases from J, with 24 bases between. The CDR3 runs to 15 residues. Germline V gene lookup returns CDR1 LNHDA and CDR2 SQIVND (reference sequence).

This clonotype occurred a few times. The CDR3 nucleotides are TGTGCCAGCAGTCTAACCCCTCGGGGTGAGACCCAGTACTTC. This translates into CASSLTPRGETQYF. The genes are TRBV12-3 or TRBV12-4 and TRBJ2-5, with D maybe TRBD2 (5 bases). V was pared by 5 bases and J by 5 bases, with 15 bases between. The CDR3 consists of 14 residues.

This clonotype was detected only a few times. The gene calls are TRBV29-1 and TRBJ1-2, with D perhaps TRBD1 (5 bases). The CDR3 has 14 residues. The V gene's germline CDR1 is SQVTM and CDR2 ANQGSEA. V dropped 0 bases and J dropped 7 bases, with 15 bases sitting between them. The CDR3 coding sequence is TGCAGCGTTGAAGATTCGGGGGACCCCACTGGCTACACCTTC. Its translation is CSVEDSGDPTGYTF.

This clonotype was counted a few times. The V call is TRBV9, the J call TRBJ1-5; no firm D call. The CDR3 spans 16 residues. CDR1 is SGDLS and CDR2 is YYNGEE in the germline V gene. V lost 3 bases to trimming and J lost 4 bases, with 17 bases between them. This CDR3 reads CASSALPGYHNQPQHF. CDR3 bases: TGTGCCAGCAGCGCCTTGCCGGGATACCATAATCAGCCCCAGCATTTT.

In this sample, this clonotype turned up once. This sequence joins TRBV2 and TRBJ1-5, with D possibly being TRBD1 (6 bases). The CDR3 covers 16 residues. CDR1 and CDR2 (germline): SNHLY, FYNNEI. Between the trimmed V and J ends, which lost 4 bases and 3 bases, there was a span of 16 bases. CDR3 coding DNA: TGTGCCAGCAGTGTCGGGGGTGGGGGGCTCAATCAGCCCCAGCATTTT. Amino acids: CASSVGGGGLNQPQHF.

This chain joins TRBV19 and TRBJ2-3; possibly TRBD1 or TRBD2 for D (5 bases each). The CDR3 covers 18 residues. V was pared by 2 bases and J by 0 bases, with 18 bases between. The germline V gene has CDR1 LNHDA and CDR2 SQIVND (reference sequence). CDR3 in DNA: TGTGCCAGTAGTATAAGGGGTGGCATGGGAGCTAGCACAGATACGCAGTATTTT. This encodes CASSIRGGMGASTDTQYF.

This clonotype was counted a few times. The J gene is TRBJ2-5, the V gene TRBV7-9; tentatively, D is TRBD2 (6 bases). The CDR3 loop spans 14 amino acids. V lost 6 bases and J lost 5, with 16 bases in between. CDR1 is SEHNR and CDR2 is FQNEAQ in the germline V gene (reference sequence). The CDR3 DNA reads TGTGCCAGCAGACAGACTCTAGCGACGGAGACCCAGTACTTC. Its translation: CASRQTLATETQYF.

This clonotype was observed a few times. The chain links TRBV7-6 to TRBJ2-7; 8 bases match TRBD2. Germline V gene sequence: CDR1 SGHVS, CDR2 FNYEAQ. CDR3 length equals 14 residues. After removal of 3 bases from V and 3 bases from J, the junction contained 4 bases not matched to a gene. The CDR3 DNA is TGTGCCAGCAGCTTTGAAGCGGGGGACTACGAGCAGTACTTC. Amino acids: CASSFEAGDYEQYF.

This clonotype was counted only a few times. The CDR3 is CASSQGGVYNEQFF. Written as DNA, the CDR3 is TGCGCCAGCAGCCAAGGTGGAGTATACAATGAGCAGTTCTTC. The gene calls are TRBV4-1 and TRBJ2-1; D remains ambiguous. Trimming cost V 1 base and J 4 bases, with 8 bases left between them. The CDR3 consists of 14 residues. Germline CDR1 and CDR2: MGHRA and YSYEKL.

CDR3 coding DNA: TGCGCCAGCAGCTTGGAGGGGGTACAATGGGGCACTGAAGCTTTCTTT. This encodes CASSLEGVQWGTEAFF. The V call is TRBV5-1, the J call TRBJ1-1; a weak D match, TRBD1 (6 bases). Trimming left V 0 bases short and J 4 bases short, with 16 bases between. This CDR3 has 16 amino acids. Germline CDR1 SGHRS, CDR2 YFSETQ.

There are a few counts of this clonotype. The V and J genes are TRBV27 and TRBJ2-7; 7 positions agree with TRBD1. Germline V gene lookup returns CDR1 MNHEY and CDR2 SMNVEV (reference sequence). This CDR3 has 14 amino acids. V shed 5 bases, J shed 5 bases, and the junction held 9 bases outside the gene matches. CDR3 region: CASSIRTGSHEQYF. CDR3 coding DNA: TGTGCCAGCAGTATACGGACAGGTAGCCACGAGCAGTACTTC.

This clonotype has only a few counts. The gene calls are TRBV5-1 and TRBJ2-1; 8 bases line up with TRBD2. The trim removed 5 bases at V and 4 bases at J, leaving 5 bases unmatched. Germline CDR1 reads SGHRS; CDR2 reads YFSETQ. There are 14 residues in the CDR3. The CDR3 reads CASRERERYNEQFF. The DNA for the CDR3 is TGCGCCAGCAGGGAGCGGGAGAGGTACAATGAGCAGTTCTTC.